Each of the 2 T cell receptor beta chains below was sequenced from the same sample in a study of technical replicates of blood from a few donors. The table came from immunoSEQ multiplex PCR; TCRdb's copy has only in-frame clones and leaves some out. The sample holds about 80,000 clones, around 97% seen once. Sample: T cells isolated from PBMCs. The receptors were gathered from a human donor in good health.

The rearrangement joins TRBV13 to TRBJ1-2; no reliable D call. The V gene lost 0 bases and the J gene lost 5 bases, with 13 bases spanning the gap. Per germline, CDR1 PRHDT and CDR2 FYEKMQ (reference sequence). The CDR3 spans 15 residues. CDR3 loop: CASSLGMAERYGYTF. As DNA, the CDR3 is TGTGCCAGCAGCTTAGGAATGGCCGAGAGGTATGGCTACACCTTC.

The chain has TRBV6-5 and TRBJ2-1; unclear D gene. The ends were cut back, 2 bases at V and 4 bases at J, with 12 bases in the middle. This CDR3 has 15 residues. The germline gives CDR1 MNHEY, CDR2 SVGAGI. The CDR3 sequence: CASSYGGSVYNEQFF. In DNA, the CDR3 is TGTGCCAGCAGTTACGGCGGTAGTGTTTACAATGAGCAGTTCTTC.